Listed here are 10 T cell receptor beta chains from one sample, sequenced in a study of human CD8 memory T cell subsets (TCRdb year 2020). A Human TCR Profiling Kit was used to prepare UMI-labeled 5' RACE TCRbeta libraries. The reads, reprocessed by TCRdb, yield one row per CDR3 protein sequence and no DNA. The table for this sample shows 4,500 to 7,000 distinct CDR3 sequences. Of the sample, roughly a sixth falls within the top ten clones. Sequencing used CD8+ T cells from PBMCs. Source of these receptors: a human donor in good health.

CDR3 residues: CASSQEGGLGDSYEQYF. V is TRBV4-3 and J is TRBJ2-7; TCRdb designates TRBD2, a call that cannot be tested without DNA. This CDR3 has 17 residues. Germline V lookup: CDR1 LGHNA, CDR2 YSLEER.

The chain carries TRBV6-5 and TRBJ2-3; the D call of TRBD2 rests on TCRdb alone, since no DNA is present to check it. Germline CDR1 MNHEY, CDR2 SVGAGI. This CDR3 has 16 amino acids. CDR3: CASRSYRGGWTDTQYF.

This chain links TRBV12-3 or TRBV12-4 with TRBJ1-1; the D call of TRBD1 rests on TCRdb alone, since no DNA is present to check it. This CDR3 spans 14 amino acids. The CDR3 reads CASSRGGTNTEAFF.

V is TRBV4-3 and J is TRBJ2-1; TCRdb gives TRBD2 as the D gene, but with no DNA this cannot be confirmed. The CDR3 runs to 16 residues. Germline V lookup: CDR1 LGHNA, CDR2 YSLEER. CDR3 loop: CASSLRTSGHYNEQFF.

This clonotype is called medium-sized based on its frequency. The rearrangement links TRBV24-1 to TRBJ2-1; without DNA, the TCRdb call of TRBD1 cannot be checked. Germline assignment: CDR1 KGHDR and CDR2 SFDVKD. The CDR3 is 15 residues long. CDR3 protein: CATSEGARASNEQFF.

According to its frequency, this clonotype is large. The genes are TRBV7-8 and TRBJ2-5; TCRdb selects TRBD1, and the lack of DNA leaves this call unchecked. The germline CDR1 and CDR2 sequences are SGHVS and FQNEAQ. The CDR3 is made up of 15 amino acids. CDR3 region: CASSLNRGPSETQYF.

This chain links TRBV19 with TRBJ1-1; checking the TCRdb D call of TRBD1 is not possible without DNA. Germline CDR1 and CDR2: LNHDA and SQIVND (reference sequence). The CDR3 totals 14 residues. The CDR3 loop is CASSMNRDNTEAFF.

The chain joins TRBV28 to TRBJ1-1. The CDR3 totals 15 residues. Germline V CDR1 and CDR2: MDHEN, SYDVKM. CDR3 region: CASSRKGDLNTEAFF.

The V call is TRBV6-2 or TRBV6-3, the J call TRBJ2-3. The CDR3 length is 16 residues. Germline V lookup: CDR1 MNHEY, CDR2 SVGEGT. The CDR3 loop is CASRDDGLGGTDTQYF.

The chain has TRBV5-6 and TRBJ2-7; absent DNA, TCRdb's TRBD2 call cannot be checked. Germline CDR1 and CDR2: SGHDT and YYEEEE. The CDR3 length is 15 residues. The CDR3 reads CASSPGTSGFYEQYF.